Presented here are 10 T cell receptor beta chains from one specimen sequenced in a study of regulatory T cells in long-lasting Graves disease. The time point was: persistent/refractory GD, antithyroid drugs over 5 years with positive TRAb. Researchers made the TCR library from RNA that was extracted from PBMCs. Arm-PCR with iRepertoire HTBI primers amplified the CDR3 regions for these TCR beta libraries. TCRdb redid the calling of the multiplex PCR reads with MiXCR, one entry per CDR3 protein. Of some 340,000 distinct CDR3 sequences in the sample, 20% to 25% were seen once. Specimen: peripheral blood mononuclear cells (PBMCs), collected when the disease was refractory, from a patient treated with antithyroid drugs. Receptors were obtained from a woman between 40 and 55 years old with Graves disease.

This clonotype appeared many times. V gene TRBV29-1 combines with J gene TRBJ2-7, with a tentative D call TRBD2 (6 bases). Between the trimmed V and J ends, which lost 6 bases and 3 bases, there was a span of 12 bases. The V gene's germline CDR1 is SQVTM and CDR2 ANQGSEA. CDR3 length: 12 amino acids. The CDR3 region has the DNA TGCAGCGTAAGCGGAGGGAGCTACGAGCAGTACTTC. This encodes CSVSGGSYEQYF.

This clonotype appeared many times. This sequence joins TRBV7-9 and TRBJ2-7; no reliable D call. Trimming left V 5 bases short and J 7 bases short, with 12 bases between. Germline CDR1 and CDR2: SEHNR and FQNEAQ (reference sequence). The CDR3 extends over 12 amino acids. The CDR3 DNA reads as TGTGCCAGCAGCGACATTGGAGTTGAGCAGTACTTC. Translating it yields CASSDIGVEQYF.

This clonotype was counted ten times or more. V gene TRBV12-3 or TRBV12-4 combines with J gene TRBJ1-1, with D unclear. V gave up 5 bases and J gave up 4 bases, with 14 bases separating them. This CDR3 is 14 amino acids long. In DNA form, the CDR3 reads TGTGCCAGCAGTCTTGGGCCAGCAGTCACTGAAGCTTTCTTT. Encoded protein: CASSLGPAVTEAFF.

This sequence joins TRBV18 and TRBJ2-5; the match to TRBD2 covers 13 bases. The J call could be wrong; TRBJ2-1 is a better fit for the DNA end. The CDR3 length is 15 residues. Germline assignment: CDR1 KGHSH and CDR2 LQKENI. CDR3 in DNA: TGTGCCAGCTCACCAATTACTAGCGGGAGGGCCCAGCAGTTCTTC. Encoded protein: CASSPITSGRAQQFF.

This clonotype was counted ten times or more. CDR3 sequence: CASSLQGAGGETQYF. The DNA of the CDR3 is TGTGCCAGCAGCTTGCAGGGGGCGGGAGGGGAGACCCAGTACTTC. The chain carries TRBV5-4 and TRBJ2-5; a possible D gene is TRBD2 (9 bases). The CDR3 is made up of 15 amino acids. The V gene lost 1 base and the J gene lost 5 bases, with 15 bases spanning the gap. The germline V gene has CDR1 SGHNT and CDR2 YYREEE (reference sequence). The whole variable domain, filled in from reference TRBV5-4 and TRBJ2-5, reads ETGVTQSPTHLIKTRGQQVTLRCSSQSGHNTVSWYQQALGQGPQFIFQYYREEENGRGNFPPRFSGLQFPNYSSELNVNALELDDSALYLCASSLQGAGGETQYFGPGTRLLVL.

This clonotype has ten or more counts. This sequence joins TRBV28 and TRBJ2-5; D may be TRBD1 (6 bases). V dropped 8 bases and J dropped 1 base, with 14 bases sitting between them. The CDR3 runs 14 residues. Per the germline V gene, CDR1 is MDHEN and CDR2 is SYDVKM. This CDR3 is CASVNTGFQETQYF. The CDR3 nucleotides read TGTGCCAGCGTGAATACAGGGTTCCAAGAGACCCAGTACTTC.

The genes are TRBV15 and TRBJ1-2, with 9 bases aligning to TRBD1. The germline V gene encodes CDR1 LNHNV and CDR2 YYDKDF (reference sequence). The length of the CDR3 is 15 residues. V lost 1 base and J lost 2; bases outside the gene matches: 2. The DNA for the CDR3 is TGTGCCACCAGCAGAGGGGGACAGGGAAACTATGGCTACACCTTC. Translation gives CATSRGGQGNYGYTF.

A few counts support this clonotype. The rearrangement joins TRBV7-2 to TRBJ1-4, with D uncertain. Trimming took off 8 bases at V and 7 bases at J, with 17 bases between the two ends. Germline V gene sequence: CDR1 SGHTA, CDR2 FQGNSA. The CDR3 covers 14 residues. CDR3 coding DNA: TGTGCCAGCCGCAAGGGAGGAGACGGTGAAAAACTGTTTTTT. Translation: CASRKGGDGEKLFF. The full variable domain, completed using reference TRBV7-2 and TRBJ1-4, is GAGVSQSPSNKVTEKGKDVELRCDPISGHTALYWYRQSLGQGLEFLIYFQGNSAPDKSGLPSDRFSAERTGGSVSTLTIQRTQQEDSAVYLCASRKGGDGEKLFFGSGTQLSVL.

The chain has TRBV20-1 and TRBJ2-7; 7 nucleotides agree with TRBD2. The CDR3 is 13 amino acids. V shed 1 base, J shed 2 bases, and the junction held 2 bases outside the gene matches. In germline, CDR1 is DFQATT, CDR2 SNEGSKA (reference sequence). The CDR3, as DNA: TGCAGTGCTAGAGTGGGACTACCCTACGAGCAGTACTTC. This gives the protein CSARVGLPYEQYF.

On this clonotype itself: Relative to the germline gene, one junction end is altered; a read error may explain this. V usage is TRBV20-1 and J usage is TRBJ1-1; tentative D call: TRBD1 (6 bases). There are 14 residues in the CDR3. The V gene's germline CDR1 is DFQATT and CDR2 SNEGSKA (reference sequence). The CDR3 spells CSAGDDRINTEAFF. DNA of the CDR3: TGCAGTGCTGGAGACGACAGGATTAACACTGAAGCTTTCTTT.